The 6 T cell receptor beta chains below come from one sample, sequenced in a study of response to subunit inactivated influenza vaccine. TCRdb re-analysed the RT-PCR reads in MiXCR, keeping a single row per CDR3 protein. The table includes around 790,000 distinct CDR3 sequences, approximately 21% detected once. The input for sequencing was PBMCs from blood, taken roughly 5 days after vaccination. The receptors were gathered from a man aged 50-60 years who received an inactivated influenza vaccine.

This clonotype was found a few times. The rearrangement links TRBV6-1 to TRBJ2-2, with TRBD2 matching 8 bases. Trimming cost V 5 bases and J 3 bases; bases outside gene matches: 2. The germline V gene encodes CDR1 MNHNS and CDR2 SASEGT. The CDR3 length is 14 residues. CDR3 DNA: TGTGCCAGCAGTAGGACTAGCCACACCGGGGAGCTGTTTTTT. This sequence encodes CASSRTSHTGELFF.

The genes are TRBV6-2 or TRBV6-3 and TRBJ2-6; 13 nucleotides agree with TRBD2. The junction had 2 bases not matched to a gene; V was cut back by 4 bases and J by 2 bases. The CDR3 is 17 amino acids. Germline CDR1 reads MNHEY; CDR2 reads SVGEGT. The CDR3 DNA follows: TGTGCCAGCAGTTCGACTAGCGGGAGGCCTGGGGCCAACGTCCTGACTTTC. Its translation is CASSSTSGRPGANVLTF.

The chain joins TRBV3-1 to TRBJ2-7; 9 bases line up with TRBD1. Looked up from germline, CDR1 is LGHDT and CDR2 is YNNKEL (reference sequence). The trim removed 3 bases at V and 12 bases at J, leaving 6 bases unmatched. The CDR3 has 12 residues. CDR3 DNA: TGTGCCAGCAGCCAGGGACAGGGAGGGATGTACTTC. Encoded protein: CASSQGQGGMYF.

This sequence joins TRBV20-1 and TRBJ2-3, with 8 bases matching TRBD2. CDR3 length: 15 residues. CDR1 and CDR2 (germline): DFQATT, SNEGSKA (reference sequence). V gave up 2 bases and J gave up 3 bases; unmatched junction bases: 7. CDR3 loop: CSARRLAGFTDTQYF. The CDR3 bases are TGCAGTGCTAGACGCCTAGCGGGCTTTACAGATACGCAGTATTTT.

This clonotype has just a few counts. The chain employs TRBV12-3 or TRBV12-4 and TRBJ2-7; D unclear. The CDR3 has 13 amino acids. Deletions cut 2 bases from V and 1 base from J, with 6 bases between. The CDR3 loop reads CASSLTQSYEQYF. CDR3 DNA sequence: TGTGCCAGCAGTTTAACACAGTCCTACGAGCAGTACTTC.

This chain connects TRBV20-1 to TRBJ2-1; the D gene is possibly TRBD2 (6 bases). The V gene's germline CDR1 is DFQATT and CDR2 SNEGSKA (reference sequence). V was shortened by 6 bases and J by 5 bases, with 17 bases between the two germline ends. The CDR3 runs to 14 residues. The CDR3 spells CSAQLGGFDNEQFF. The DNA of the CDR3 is TGCAGTGCCCAATTGGGGGGTTTCGACAATGAGCAGTTCTTC.